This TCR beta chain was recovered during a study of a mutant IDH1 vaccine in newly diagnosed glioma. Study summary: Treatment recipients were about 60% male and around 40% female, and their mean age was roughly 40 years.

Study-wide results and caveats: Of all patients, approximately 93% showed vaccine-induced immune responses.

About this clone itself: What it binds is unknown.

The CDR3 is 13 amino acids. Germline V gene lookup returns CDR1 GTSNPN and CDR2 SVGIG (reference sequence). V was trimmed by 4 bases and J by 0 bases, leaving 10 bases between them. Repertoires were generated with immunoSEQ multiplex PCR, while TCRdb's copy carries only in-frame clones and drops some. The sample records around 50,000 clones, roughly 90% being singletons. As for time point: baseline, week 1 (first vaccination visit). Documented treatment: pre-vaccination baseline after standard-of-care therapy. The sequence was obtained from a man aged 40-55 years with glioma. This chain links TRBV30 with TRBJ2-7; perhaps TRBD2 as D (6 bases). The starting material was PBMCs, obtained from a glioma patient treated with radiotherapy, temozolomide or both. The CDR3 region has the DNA TGTGCCTGGAAACTAGCCCGCTCCTACGAGCAGTACTTC. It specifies CAWKLARSYEQYF.